This T cell receptor beta chain was recorded in a study of cytomegalovirus exposure and HLA in healthy donors. The CDR3 is 13 residues long. Trimming took off 2 bases at V and 4 bases at J, with 12 bases between the two ends. CDR1 is GTSNPN, CDR2 SVGIG, per germline (reference sequence). General study points: Presence/absence analyses took donor sequencing depth as roughly uniform. In a later analysis, HLA-associated TCR beta chains were more clonally expanded than equally common others. The authors enumerated around 150 TCR beta chains as linked to cytomegalovirus.

60 Vbeta and 13 Jbeta primers were used in PCR. Original analysis: About 83 million unique TCR beta chains, roughly 12 million shared, were counted in a later analysis. The protocol was immunoSEQ multiplex PCR, while the TCRdb copy is restricted to in-frame clones and leaves out a portion. That table is the source of V, J and clone size, and D and trimming were worked out from the DNA. The data show about 89,000 clones, with 85% seen just once and less than 8% held by the top ten. A note on this clone: The antigen is not known.

This sequence was found in a man aged 40-55 years in good health and CMV-seropositive. The specimen sequenced was PBMCs. V usage is TRBV30 and J usage is TRBJ2-7, with D maybe TRBD2 (6 bases). This CDR3 is CAWSIGEAYEQYF. The CDR3 DNA is TGTGCCTGGAGTATAGGGGAGGCTTACGAGCAGTACTTC.